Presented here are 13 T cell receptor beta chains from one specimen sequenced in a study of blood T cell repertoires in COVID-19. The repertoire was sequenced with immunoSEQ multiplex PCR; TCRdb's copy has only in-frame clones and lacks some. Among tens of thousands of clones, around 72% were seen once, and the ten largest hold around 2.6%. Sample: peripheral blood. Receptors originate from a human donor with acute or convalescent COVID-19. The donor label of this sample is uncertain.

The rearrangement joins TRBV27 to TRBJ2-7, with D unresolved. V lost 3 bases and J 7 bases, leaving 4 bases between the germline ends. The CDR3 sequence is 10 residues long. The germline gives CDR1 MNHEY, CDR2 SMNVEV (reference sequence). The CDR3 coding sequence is TGTGCCAGCAGTTTTAGAGAGCAGTACTTC. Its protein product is CASSFREQYF.

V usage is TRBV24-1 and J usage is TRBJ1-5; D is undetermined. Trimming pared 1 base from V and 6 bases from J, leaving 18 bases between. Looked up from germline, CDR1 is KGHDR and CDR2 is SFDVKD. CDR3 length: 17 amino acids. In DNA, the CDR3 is TGTGCCACCAGTGATTTTCGAGGGTCCTTAAGGACTCAGCCCCAGCATTTT. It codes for CATSDFRGSLRTQPQHF.

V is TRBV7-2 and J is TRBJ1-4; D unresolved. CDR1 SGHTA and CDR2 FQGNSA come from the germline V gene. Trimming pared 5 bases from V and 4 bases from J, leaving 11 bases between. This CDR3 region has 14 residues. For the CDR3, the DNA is TGTGCCAGCAGCCCCCCCGGGTTTAATGAAAAACTGTTTTTT. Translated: CASSPPGFNEKLFF.

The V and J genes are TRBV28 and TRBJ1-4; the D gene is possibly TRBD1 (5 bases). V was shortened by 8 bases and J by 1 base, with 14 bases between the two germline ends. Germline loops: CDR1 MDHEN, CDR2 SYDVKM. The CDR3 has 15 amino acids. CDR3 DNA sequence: TGTGCCAGCCTTCTGGGGGGGGTAACTAATGAAAAACTGTTTTTT. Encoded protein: CASLLGGVTNEKLFF.

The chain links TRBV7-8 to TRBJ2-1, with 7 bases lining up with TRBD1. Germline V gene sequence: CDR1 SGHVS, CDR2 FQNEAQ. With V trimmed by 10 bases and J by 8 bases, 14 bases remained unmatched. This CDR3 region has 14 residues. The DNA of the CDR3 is TGTGCCACCCAACAGGGGACATTGCTCGATGAGCAGTTCTTC. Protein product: CATQQGTLLDEQFF.

The DNA for the CDR3 is TGTGCCACCAGTGATGGCCAGGGGGCAGGGGGCTACACCTTC. The encoded protein is CATSDGQGAGGYTF. The chain combines TRBV24-1 with TRBJ1-2; 8 positions match TRBD1. The germline gives CDR1 KGHDR, CDR2 SFDVKD. V shed 3 bases and J 8 bases; nucleotides not matched to a gene: 7. This CDR3 region has 14 residues.

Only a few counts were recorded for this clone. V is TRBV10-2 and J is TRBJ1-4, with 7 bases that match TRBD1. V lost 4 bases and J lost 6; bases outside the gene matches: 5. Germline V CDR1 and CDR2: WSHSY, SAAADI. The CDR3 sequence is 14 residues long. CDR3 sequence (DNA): TGCGCCAGCAGTGCGCGAGGGGGCGATGAAAAACTGTTTTTT. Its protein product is CASSARGGDEKLFF.

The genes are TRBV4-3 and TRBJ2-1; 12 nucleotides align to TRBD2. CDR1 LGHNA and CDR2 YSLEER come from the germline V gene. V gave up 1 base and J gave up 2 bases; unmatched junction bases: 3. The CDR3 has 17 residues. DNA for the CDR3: TGCGCCAGCAGCCAAGGTAGGACTAGCGGGACCTACAATGAGCAGTTCTTC. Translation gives CASSQGRTSGTYNEQFF.

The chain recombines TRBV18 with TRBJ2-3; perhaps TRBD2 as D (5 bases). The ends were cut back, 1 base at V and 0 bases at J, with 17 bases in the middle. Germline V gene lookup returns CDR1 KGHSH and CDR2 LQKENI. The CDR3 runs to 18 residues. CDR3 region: CASSPLRAQTTSTDTQYF. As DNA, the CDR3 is TGTGCCAGCTCACCACTGCGGGCCCAGACGACTAGCACAGATACGCAGTATTTT. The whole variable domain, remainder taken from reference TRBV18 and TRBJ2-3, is NAGVMQNPRHLVRRRGQEARLRCSPMKGHSHVYWYRQLPEEGLKFMVYLQKENIIDESGMPKERFSAEFPKEGPSILRIQQVVRGDSAAYFCASSPLRAQTTSTDTQYFGPGTRLTVL.

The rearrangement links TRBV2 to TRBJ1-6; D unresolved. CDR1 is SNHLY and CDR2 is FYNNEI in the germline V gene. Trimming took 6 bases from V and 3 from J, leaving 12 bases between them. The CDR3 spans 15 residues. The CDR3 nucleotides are TGTGCCAGCAGACCCGGACTGCTCTATAATTCACCCCTCCACTTT. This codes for CASRPGLLYNSPLHF.

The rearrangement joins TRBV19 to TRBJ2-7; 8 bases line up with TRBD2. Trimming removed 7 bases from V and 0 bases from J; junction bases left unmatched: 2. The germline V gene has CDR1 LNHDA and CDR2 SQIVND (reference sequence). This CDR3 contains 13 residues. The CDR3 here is CASMSGSSYEQYF. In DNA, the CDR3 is TGTGCCAGTATGAGCGGGAGCTCCTACGAGCAGTACTTC.

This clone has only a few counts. This CDR3 reads CASSLWGQGAREQYF. The DNA of the CDR3 is TGTGCCAGCAGCTTGTGGGGACAGGGGGCGCGGGAGCAGTACTTC. The V call is TRBV5-8, the J call TRBJ2-7, with TRBD1 identical over 12 bases. The CDR3 length is 15 residues. The junction had 6 bases not matched to a gene; V was cut back by 1 base and J by 7 bases. Germline values: CDR1 SGHTS, CDR2 YDEGEE.

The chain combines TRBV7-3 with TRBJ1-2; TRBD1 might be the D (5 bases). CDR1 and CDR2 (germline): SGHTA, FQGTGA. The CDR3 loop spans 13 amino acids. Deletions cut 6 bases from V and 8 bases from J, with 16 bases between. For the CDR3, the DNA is TGTGCCAGCAGTTCCTCCGGGGGAGGCGGCTACACCTTC. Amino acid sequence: CASSSSGGGGYTF.